This T cell receptor (beta chain) was documented in a study of T-cell reconstitution after alpha-beta-depleted transplantation in children. General study findings and limits: Reported findings indicate that, about two months after transplant, alpha-beta T cells came from several hundred expanded clones, which were derived from non-depleted graft cells.

A TCRbeta library incorporating unique molecular identifiers was prepared. TCRdb redid the calling of the PCR reads with MiXCR, one entry per CDR3 protein. The table lists 670,000 or so distinct CDR3 sequences, around 13% of them singletons. V was clipped by 1 base and J by 6 bases, with 11 bases between them. The germline CDR1 and CDR2 sequences are SGHRS and YFSETQ. The CDR3 consists of 14 residues. With regard to this clonotype: As yet, its antigen is unknown.

The receptor's source is a girl aged 2 to 9 with congenital amegakaryocytic thrombocytopenia, due to receive a stem cell transplant. The rearrangement joins TRBV5-1 to TRBJ2-1; D unclear. The material was PBMCs, obtained before TCRalphabeta/CD19-depleted stem cell transplant. The chain's CDR3 is CASSLSAWGNEQFF. The DNA for the CDR3 is TGCGCCAGCAGCTTGTCGGCATGGGGCAATGAGCAGTTCTTC.